The clone carrying this TCR beta chain appeared once. The sample originates from a study of blood T cell repertoires in COVID-19. About the study: Collection of acute and convalescent COVID-19 samples took place in the United States, Italy and Spain.

The CDR3 contains 16 residues. J gave up 0 bases and V 4 bases, and 5 bases lay outside the gene matches. Germline assignment: CDR1 SGDLS and CDR2 YYNGEE. TCRdb keeps only in-frame clones here, not all; method: immunoSEQ multiplex PCR. Seen here are 150,000 or so clones, about 80% observed once, and the top ten hold approximately 6.8%. Seattle patient enrollment occurred during active infection, with longitudinal follow-up thereafter. The rearrangement links TRBV9 to TRBJ2-1, with TRBD2 matching 9 bases. Source material: peripheral blood. This TCR came from a woman between 35 and 50 years old with COVID-19, enrolled during active disease. This CDR3 is CASSRSGRNSYNEQFF. The CDR3 coding sequence is TGTGCCAGCAGCCGGAGCGGGAGGAACTCCTACAATGAGCAGTTCTTC. Full variable domain (missing parts from reference TRBV9 and TRBJ2-1): DSGVTQTPKHLITATGQRVTLRCSPRSGDLSVYWYQQSLDQGLQFLIQYYNGEERAKGNILERFSAQQFPDLHSELNLSSLELGDSALYFCASSRSGRNSYNEQFFGPGTRLTVL.